Listed below are T cell receptor beta chains from one sample, sequenced in a study of T cells in localized non-small cell lung cancer. Clones were read by immunoSEQ multiplex PCR, and TCRdb kept only the in-frame ones, dropping some. The sample shows tens of thousands of clones, 70% to 90% of them seen only once. The sample was peripheral blood, taken before any cancer treatment. These receptors all stem from a female donor of 60 years or more with stage I lung adenocarcinoma. CDR3s include the opening cysteine and the closing phenylalanine or tryptophan. The order of the fields is D gene, V gene, J gene, clone size, CDR3 DNA, CDR3 protein. D genes are given only for firm matches. Clone size is shown for a subset of rows, as once, few, many or a class of expanded clone.

>NA|TRBV7-2|TRBJ1-1|once
TGTGCCAGCAGCCACCCCAACCTTCAGGGAGGGCACACTGAAGCTTTCTTT
CASSHPNLQGGHTEAFF
>TRBD2|TRBV19|TRBJ2-7|once
TGTGCCAGTGCGGGAGTCTACGAGCAGTACTTC
CASAGVYEQYF
>NA|TRBV29-1|TRBJ2-4|NA
TGCAGCGTTGAAGGTGGGGGAGGCGCCTTAGCCAAAAACATTCAGTACTTC
CSVEGGGGALAKNIQYF
>NA|TRBV7-8|TRBJ2-3|NA
TGTGCCAGCAGCTTAGTCATTCCCCCGATTGGAGATACGCAGTATTTT
CASSLVIPPIGDTQYF
>TRBD1|TRBV13|TRBJ2-4|NA
TGTGCCAGCAGTCAAGACAGGGGACAAGCCAAAAACATTCAGTACTTC
CASSQDRGQAKNIQYF
>TRBD1|TRBV5-1|TRBJ1-4|NA
TGCGCCAGCAGCTTCAACCTCAGGGGGCGGGTTGAAAAACTGTTTTTT
CASSFNLRGRVEKLFF
>NA|TRBV18|TRBJ2-2|once
TGTGCCAGCTCACCTAGGAGAGGGAACACCGGGGAGCTGTTTTTT
CASSPRRGNTGELFF
>NA|TRBV6-1|TRBJ1-2|NA
TGTGCCAGCTCCCTACCTTCGGAAGGCTACACCTTC
CASSLPSEGYTF
>NA|TRBV29-1|TRBJ1-2|NA
TGCAGCGATTGGGACCGCCATGGCTACACCTTC
CSDWDRHGYTF
>NA|TRBV11-3|TRBJ1-1|NA
TGTGCCAGCAGCTCCCCTACAGGGTACACTGAAGCTTTCTTT
CASSSPTGYTEAFF